This TCR beta chain appears in the sequencing data of a study of cytomegalovirus exposure and HLA in healthy donors. Study-wide points: Later, TCR association rates were found to vary by HLA locus, highest for DRB1 and lowest for HLA-C. Earlier results showed most TCR beta V segments being productive about 90% or about 30% of the time.

This CDR3 has 12 amino acids. Germline CDR1 and CDR2: SGHAT and FQNNGV. The V end lost 3 bases, the J end lost 2 bases, and 5 bases lay between the germline ends. With regard to this clone: Its antigen remains unknown.

Primers: 60 Vbeta forward and 13 Jbeta reverse. Here immunoSEQ multiplex PCR was the method, and the copy in TCRdb shows in-frame clones only, minus some. The table includes 170,000 or so clones, around three quarters detected once. This TCR was sampled from a boy aged 5-17 years in good health and CMV-seronegative. V usage is TRBV11-2 and J usage is TRBJ2-7; no firm D call. The sample taken for sequencing was PBMCs. The CDR3 DNA reads TGTGCCAGCAGCTTCCCTACCTACGAGCAGTACTTC. This translates into CASSFPTYEQYF.